The T cell receptor (beta chain) under discussion was sequenced for a study of T cells in Graves' hyperthyroidism and ophthalmopathy. RNA transcripts served as the template for amplifying TCR beta CDR3 regions. The TCR CDR3 first-round RT-PCR relied on the HTBI primer set. TCRdb re-analysed the multiplex PCR reads in MiXCR, keeping a single row per CDR3 protein. The sample has 550,000 to 800,000 distinct CDR3 sequences, about a sixth seen once. Source material: blood. This clonotype was sampled from a man between 18 and 35 years old with Graves' hyperthyroidism.

The CDR3 protein is CASSLEIAGVTGELFF. The CDR3 DNA reads as TGTGCCAGCAGCTTAGAAATAGCGGGAGTGACCGGGGAGCTGTTTTTT. The chain is built from TRBV11-3 and TRBJ2-2, with TRBD2 identical over 9 bases. Unmatched junction bases numbered 4, after V lost 0 bases and J lost 5 bases. Germline values: CDR1 SGHNT, CDR2 YENEEA. The CDR3 contains 16 residues.